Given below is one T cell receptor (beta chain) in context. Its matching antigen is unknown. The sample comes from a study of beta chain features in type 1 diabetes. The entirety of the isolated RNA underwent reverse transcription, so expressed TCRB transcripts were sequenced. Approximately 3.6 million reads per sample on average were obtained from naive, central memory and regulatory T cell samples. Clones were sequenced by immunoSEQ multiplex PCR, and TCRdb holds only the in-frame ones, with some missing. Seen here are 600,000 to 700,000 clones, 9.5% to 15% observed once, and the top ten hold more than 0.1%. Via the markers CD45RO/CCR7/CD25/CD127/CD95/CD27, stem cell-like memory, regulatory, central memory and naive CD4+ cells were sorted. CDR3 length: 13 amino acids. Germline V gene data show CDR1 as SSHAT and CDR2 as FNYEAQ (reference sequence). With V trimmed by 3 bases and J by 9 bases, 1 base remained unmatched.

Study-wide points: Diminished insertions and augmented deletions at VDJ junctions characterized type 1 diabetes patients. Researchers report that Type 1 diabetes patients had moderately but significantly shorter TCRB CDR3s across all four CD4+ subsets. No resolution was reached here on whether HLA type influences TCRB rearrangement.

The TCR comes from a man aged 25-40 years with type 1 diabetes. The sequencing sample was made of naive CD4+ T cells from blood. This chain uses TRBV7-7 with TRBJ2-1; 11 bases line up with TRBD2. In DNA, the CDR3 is TGTGCCAGCAGCTTGGGGACTAGCGGTGAGCAGTTCTTC. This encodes CASSLGTSGEQFF.